This T cell receptor (beta chain) was documented in a study of blood T cell repertoires in COVID-19. Overall study: Researchers got acute and convalescent COVID-19 samples from the United States, Italy and Spain.

V lost 4 bases, J lost 0 bases, and 9 bases lay in between. CDR3 length: 14 residues. CDR1 is SGHNT, CDR2 YENEEA, per germline. Repertoires were generated with immunoSEQ multiplex PCR, while TCRdb's copy carries only in-frame clones and drops some. The table records over 250,000 clones, more than 80% of them present only once. One Seattle source followed patients from active infection through their disease course. This clone was seen a few times. Sequences were obtained from peripheral blood. This receptor was taken from a woman aged 45-59 years with COVID-19, enrolled during active disease. V gene TRBV11-3 combines with J gene TRBJ1-1; a possible D gene is TRBD1 (5 bases). In DNA, the CDR3 is TGTGCCAGCAGCTCAGGGAAGATGAACACTGAAGCTTTCTTT. Translated, it gives CASSSGKMNTEAFF.